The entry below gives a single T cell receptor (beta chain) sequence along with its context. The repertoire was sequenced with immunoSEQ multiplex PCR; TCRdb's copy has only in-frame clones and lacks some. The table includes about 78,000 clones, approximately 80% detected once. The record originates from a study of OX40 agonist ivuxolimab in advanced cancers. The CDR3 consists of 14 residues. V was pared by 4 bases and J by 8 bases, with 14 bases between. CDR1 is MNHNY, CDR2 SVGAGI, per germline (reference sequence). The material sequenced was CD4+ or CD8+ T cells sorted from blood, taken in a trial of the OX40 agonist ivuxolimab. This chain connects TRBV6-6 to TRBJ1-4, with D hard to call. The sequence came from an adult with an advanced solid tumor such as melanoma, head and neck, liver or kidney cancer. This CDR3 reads CASSWTLLGEKLFF. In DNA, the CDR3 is TGTGCCAGCAGTTGGACTTTACTGGGGGAAAAACTGTTTTTT.